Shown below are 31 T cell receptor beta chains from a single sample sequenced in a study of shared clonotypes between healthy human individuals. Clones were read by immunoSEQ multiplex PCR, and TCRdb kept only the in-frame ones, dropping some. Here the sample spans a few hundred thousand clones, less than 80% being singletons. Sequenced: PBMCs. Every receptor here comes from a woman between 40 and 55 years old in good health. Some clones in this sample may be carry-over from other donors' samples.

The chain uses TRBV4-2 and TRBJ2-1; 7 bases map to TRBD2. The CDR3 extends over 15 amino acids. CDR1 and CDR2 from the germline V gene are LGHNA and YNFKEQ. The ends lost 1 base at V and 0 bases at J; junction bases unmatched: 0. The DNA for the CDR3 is TGTGCCAGCAGCCAAGGGGACTACTCCTACAATGAGCAGTTCTTC. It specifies CASSQGDYSYNEQFF.

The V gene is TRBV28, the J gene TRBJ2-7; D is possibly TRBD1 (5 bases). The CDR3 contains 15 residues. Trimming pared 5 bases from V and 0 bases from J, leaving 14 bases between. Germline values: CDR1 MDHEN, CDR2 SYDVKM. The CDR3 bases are TGTGCCAGCAGTGAGACAGTCTATTACTCCTACGAGCAGTACTTC. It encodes CASSETVYYSYEQYF. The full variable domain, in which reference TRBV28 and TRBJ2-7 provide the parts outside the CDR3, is DVKVTQSSRYLVKRTGEKVFLECVQDMDHENMFWYRQDPGLGLRLIYFSYDVKMKEKGDIPEGYSVSREKKERFSLILESASTNQTSMYLCASSETVYYSYEQYFGPGTRLTVT.

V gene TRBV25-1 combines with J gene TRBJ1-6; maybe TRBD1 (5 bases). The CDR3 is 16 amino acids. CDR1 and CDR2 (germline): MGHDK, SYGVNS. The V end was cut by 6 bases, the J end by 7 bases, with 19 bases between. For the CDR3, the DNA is TGTGCCAGCAGAGCACCGGGACCCCTCACCAATTCACCCCTCCACTTT. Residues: CASRAPGPLTNSPLHF. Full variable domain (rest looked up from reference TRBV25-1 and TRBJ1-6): EADIYQTPRYLVIGTGKKITLECSQTMGHDKMYWYQQDPGMELHLIHYSYGVNSTEKGDLSSESTVSRIRTEHFPLTLESARPSHTSQYLCASRAPGPLTNSPLHFGNGTRLTVT.

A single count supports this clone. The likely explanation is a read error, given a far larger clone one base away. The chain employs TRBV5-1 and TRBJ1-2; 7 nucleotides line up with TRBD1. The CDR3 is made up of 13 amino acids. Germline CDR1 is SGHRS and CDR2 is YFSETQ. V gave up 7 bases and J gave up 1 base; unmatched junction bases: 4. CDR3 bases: TGCGCCAGCGGGGCAGGGGGTAACTATGGCTACACCTTC. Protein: CASGAGGNYGYTF. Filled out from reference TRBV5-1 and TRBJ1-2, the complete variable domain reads KAGVTQTPRYLIKTRGQQVTLSCSPISGHRSVSWYQQTPGQGLQFLFEYFSETQRNKGNFPGRFSGRQFSNSRSEMNVSTLELGDSALYLCASGAGGNYGYTFGSGTRLTVV.

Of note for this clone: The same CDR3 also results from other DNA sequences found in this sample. The CDR3 DNA follows: TGTGCCAGCAGCTTAGAAAGCAATCAGCCCCAGCATTTT. It codes for CASSLESNQPQHF. The rearrangement uses TRBV7-9 and TRBJ1-5; D remains ambiguous. Per germline, CDR1 SEHNR and CDR2 FQNEAQ (reference sequence). The CDR3 sequence is 13 residues long. V was shortened by 1 base and J by 1 base, with 2 bases between the two germline ends. Filled out from reference TRBV7-9 and TRBJ1-5, the complete variable domain reads DTGVSQNPRHKITKRGQNVTFRCDPISEHNRLYWYRQTLGQGPEFLTYFQNEAQLEKSRLLSDRFSAERPKGSFSTLEIQRTEQGDSAMYLCASSLESNQPQHFGDGTRLSIL.

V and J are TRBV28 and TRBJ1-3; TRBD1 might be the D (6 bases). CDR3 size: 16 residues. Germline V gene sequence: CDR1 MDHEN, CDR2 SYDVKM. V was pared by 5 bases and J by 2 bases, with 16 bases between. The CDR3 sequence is CASSTLPAGAGNTIYF. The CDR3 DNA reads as TGTGCCAGCAGTACGTTGCCGGCAGGGGCTGGAAACACCATATATTTT. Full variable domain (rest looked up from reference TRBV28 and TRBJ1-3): DVKVTQSSRYLVKRTGEKVFLECVQDMDHENMFWYRQDPGLGLRLIYFSYDVKMKEKGDIPEGYSVSREKKERFSLILESASTNQTSMYLCASSTLPAGAGNTIYFGEGSWLTVV.

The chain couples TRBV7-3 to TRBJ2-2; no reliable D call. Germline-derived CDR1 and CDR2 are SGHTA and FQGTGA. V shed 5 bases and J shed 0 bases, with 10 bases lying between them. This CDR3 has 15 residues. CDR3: CASSPITANTGELFF. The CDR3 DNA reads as TGTGCCAGCAGCCCTATAACCGCGAACACCGGGGAGCTGTTTTTT. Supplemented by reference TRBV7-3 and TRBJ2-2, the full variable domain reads GAGVSQTPSNKVTEKGKYVELRCDPISGHTALYWYRQSLGQGPEFLIYFQGTGAADDSGLPNDRFFAVRPEGSVSTLKIQRTERGDSAVYLCASSPITANTGELFFGEGSRLTVL.

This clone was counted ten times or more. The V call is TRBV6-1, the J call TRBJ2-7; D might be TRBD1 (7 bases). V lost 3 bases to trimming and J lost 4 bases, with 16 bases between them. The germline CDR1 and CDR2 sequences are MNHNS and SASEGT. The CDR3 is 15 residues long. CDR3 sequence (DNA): TGTGCCAGCAGTGACAGGGGGGAAGGTTTATACGAGCAGTACTTC. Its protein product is CASSDRGEGLYEQYF.

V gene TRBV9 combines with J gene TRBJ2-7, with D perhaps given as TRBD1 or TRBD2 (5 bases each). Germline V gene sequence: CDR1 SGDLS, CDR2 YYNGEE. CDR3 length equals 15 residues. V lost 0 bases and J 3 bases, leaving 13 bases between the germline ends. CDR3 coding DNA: TGTGCCAGCAGCGTAGGGGACGGGTCCGGCTACGAGCAGTACTTC. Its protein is CASSVGDGSGYEQYF.

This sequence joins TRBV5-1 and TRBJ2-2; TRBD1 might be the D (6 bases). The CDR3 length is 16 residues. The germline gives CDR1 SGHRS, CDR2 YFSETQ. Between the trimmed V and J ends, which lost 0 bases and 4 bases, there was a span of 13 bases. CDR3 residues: CASSLAFGGITGELFF. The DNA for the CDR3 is TGCGCCAGCAGCTTGGCGTTTGGGGGCATCACCGGGGAGCTGTTTTTT.

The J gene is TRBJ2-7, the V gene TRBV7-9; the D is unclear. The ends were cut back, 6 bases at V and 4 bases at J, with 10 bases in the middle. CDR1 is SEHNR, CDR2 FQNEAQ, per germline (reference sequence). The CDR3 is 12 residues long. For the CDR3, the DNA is TGTGCCAGCAGTATATCCGGTTACGAGCAGTACTTC. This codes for CASSISGYEQYF. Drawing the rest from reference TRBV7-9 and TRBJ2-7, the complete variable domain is DTGVSQNPRHKITKRGQNVTFRCDPISEHNRLYWYRQTLGQGPEFLTYFQNEAQLEKSRLLSDRFSAERPKGSFSTLEIQRTEQGDSAMYLCASSISGYEQYFGPGTRLTVT.

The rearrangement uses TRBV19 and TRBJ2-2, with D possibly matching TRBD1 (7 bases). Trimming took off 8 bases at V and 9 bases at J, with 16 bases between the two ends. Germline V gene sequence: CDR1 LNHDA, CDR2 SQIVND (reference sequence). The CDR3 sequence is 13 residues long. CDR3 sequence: CASFRQGGRELFF. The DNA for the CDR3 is TGTGCCAGTTTCCGACAGGGAGGTCGGGAGCTGTTTTTT.

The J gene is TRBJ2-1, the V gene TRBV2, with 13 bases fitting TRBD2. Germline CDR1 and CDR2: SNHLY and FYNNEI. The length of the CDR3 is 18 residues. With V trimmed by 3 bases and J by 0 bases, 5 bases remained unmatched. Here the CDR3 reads CASSDRTSGGRSYNEQFF. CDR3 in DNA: TGTGCCAGCAGTGATAGGACTAGCGGGGGTCGCTCCTACAATGAGCAGTTCTTC.

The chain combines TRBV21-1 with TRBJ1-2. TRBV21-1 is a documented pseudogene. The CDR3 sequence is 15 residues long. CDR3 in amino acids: CASSKGESLGNGYTF. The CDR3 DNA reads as TGTGCCAGCAGCAAAGGGGAGTCTCTGGGGAATGGCTACACCTTC.

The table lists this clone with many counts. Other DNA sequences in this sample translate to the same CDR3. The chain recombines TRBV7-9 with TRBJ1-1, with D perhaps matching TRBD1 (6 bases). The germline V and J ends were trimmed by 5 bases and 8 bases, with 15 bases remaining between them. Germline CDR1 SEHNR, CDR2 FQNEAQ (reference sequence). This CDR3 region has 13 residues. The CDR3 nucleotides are TGTGCCAGCAGCCCTGGGTGGGGGCGGGAAGCTTTCTTT. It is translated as CASSPGWGREAFF.

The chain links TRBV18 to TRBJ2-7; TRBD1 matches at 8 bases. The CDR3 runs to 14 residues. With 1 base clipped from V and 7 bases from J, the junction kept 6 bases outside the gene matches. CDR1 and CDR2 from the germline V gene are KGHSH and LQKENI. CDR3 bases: TGTGCCAGCTCACCACTGCAGGGGGCACAAGAGCAGTACTTC. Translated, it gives CASSPLQGAQEQYF.

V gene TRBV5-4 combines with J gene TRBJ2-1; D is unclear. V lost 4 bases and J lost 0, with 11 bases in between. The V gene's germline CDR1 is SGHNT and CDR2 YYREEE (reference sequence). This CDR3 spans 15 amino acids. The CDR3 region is CASSLDGFSYNEQFF. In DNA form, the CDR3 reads TGTGCCAGCAGCCTAGACGGGTTCTCCTACAATGAGCAGTTCTTC.

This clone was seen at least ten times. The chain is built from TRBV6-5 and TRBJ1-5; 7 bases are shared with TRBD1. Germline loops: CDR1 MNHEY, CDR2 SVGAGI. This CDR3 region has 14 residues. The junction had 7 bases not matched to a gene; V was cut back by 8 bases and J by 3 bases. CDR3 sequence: CASSTGTDNQPQHF. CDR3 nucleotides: TGTGCCAGCTCTACCGGGACAGACAATCAGCCCCAGCATTTT.

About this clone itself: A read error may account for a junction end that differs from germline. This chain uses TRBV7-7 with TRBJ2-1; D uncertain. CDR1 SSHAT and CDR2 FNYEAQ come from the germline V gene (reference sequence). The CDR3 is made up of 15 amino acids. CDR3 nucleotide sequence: TGTGCTAGCAGCCCCTGGAGTACCTCCTACAATGAGCAGTTCTTC. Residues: CASSPWSTSYNEQFF.

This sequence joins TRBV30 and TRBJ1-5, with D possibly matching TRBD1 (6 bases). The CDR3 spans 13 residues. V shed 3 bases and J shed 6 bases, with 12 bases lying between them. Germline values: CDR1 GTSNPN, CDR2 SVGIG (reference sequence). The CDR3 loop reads CAWSGQKTQPQHF. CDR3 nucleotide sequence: TGTGCCTGGAGCGGACAGAAGACTCAGCCCCAGCATTTT.

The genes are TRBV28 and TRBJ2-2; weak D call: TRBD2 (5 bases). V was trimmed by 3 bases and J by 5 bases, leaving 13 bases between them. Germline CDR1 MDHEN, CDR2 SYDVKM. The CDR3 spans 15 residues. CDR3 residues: CASSFASYRTGELFF. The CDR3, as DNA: TGTGCCAGCAGTTTTGCTAGCTATCGGACCGGGGAGCTGTTTTTT.

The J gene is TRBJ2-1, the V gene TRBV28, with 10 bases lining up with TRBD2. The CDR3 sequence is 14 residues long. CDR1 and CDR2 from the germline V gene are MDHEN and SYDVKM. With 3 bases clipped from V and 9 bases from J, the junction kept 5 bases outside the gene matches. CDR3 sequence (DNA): TGTGCCAGCAGTTTGGCTAGCGGGAGTCGTGAGCAGTTCTTC. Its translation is CASSLASGSREQFF.

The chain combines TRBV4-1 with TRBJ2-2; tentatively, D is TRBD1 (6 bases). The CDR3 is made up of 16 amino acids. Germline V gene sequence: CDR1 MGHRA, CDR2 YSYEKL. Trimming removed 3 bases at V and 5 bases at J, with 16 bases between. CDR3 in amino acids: CASSHPRPGVTGELFF. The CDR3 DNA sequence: TGCGCCAGCAGCCACCCCCGACCAGGGGTAACCGGGGAGCTGTTTTTT.

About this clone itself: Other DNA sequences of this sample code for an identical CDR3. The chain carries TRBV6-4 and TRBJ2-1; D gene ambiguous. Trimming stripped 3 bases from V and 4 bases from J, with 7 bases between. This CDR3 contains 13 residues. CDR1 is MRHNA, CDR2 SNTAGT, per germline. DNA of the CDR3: TGTGCCAGCAGTGAGGATAGTTACAATGAGCAGTTCTTC. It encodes CASSEDSYNEQFF.

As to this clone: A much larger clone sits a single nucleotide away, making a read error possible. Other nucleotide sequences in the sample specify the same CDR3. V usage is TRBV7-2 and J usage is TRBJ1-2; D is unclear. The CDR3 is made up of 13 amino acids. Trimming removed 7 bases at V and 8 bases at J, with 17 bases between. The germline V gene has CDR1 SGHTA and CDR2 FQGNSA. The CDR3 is CASTEDPLGGYTF. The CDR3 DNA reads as TGTGCCAGCACTGAAGACCCTCTGGGGGGCTACACCTTC.

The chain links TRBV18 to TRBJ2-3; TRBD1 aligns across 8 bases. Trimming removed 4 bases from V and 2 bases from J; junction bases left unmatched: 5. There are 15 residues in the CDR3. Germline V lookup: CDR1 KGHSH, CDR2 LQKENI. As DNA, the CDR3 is TGTGCCAGCTCACGAGGACAGGGATTCACAGATACGCAGTATTTT. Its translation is CASSRGQGFTDTQYF.

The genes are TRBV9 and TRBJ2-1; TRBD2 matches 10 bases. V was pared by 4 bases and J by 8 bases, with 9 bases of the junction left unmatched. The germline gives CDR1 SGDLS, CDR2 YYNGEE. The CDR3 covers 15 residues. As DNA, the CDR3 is TGTGCCAGCAGCTTGACAGCGGGAGGGGACGATGAGCAGTTCTTC. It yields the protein CASSLTAGGDDEQFF.

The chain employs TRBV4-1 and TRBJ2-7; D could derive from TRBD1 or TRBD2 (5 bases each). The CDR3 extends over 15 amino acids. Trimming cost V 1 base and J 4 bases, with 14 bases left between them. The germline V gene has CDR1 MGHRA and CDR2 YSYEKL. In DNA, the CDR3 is TGCGCCAGCAGCCAAGCGAACCTTGGGGGTTACGAGCAGTACTTC. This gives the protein CASSQANLGGYEQYF.

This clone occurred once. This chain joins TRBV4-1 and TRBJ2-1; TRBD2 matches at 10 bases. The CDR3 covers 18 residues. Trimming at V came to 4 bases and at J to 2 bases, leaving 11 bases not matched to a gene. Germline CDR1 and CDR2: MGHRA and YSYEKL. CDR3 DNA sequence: TGCGCCAGCAGCCCCAGGCTAGGTGGGACTAGCGCCTACAATGAGCAGTTCTTC. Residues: CASSPRLGGTSAYNEQFF.

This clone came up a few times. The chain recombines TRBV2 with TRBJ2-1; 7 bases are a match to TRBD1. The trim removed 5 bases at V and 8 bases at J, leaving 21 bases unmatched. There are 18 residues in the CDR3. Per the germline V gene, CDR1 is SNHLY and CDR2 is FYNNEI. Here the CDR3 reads CASSRTGFSSESFYEQFF. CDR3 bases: TGTGCCAGCAGTCGGACAGGTTTTTCCAGCGAGAGTTTTTATGAGCAGTTCTTC.

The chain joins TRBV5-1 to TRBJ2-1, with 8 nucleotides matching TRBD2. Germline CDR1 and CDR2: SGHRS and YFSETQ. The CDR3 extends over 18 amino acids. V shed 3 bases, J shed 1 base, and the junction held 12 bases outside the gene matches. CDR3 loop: CASSSFSSAGGSYNEQFF. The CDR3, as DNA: TGCGCCAGCAGCTCCTTCTCATCCGCGGGAGGTTCCTACAATGAGCAGTTCTTC.